This is a list of T cell receptor beta chains from one sample in a study of human T cells and chemical hapten exposure. A single record per CDR3 protein comes from TCRdb applying MiXCR to the RACE reads. The repertoire has some 45,000 distinct CDR3 sequences, roughly 12% of them found once; the top ten carry approximately 5.3%. Sequencing was performed on whole blood, taken in connection with sensitization to the hapten diphenylcyclopropenone (DPC). The source of these receptors is a woman aged 25 to 39 with alopecia areata. Some clones in this sample may be carry-over from other donors' samples. Both conserved end residues are part of each CDR3. Fields, in order: D gene, clone size, J gene, V gene, CDR3 DNA, CDR3 protein. The D gene is left open where the match is weak. The size field is filled for only some rows; it gives once, few, many or a size class.

>TRBD2|.|TRBJ2-7|TRBV28
TGTGCCAGCAGCTCTCATCAGCGGGGAGCCTACGAGCAGTACTTC
CASSSHQRGAYEQYF
>.|many|TRBJ1-1|TRBV30
TGTGCCTGGAGTGGGACAGCTGAAGCTTTCTTT
CAWSGTAEAFF
>.|.|TRBJ2-1|TRBV20-1
TGCAGTGCTACGCTCCGGGACTCCGGGTTCTTC
CSATLRDSGFF
>TRBD1|.|TRBJ2-7|TRBV20-1
TGCAGTGCTCTAGAAGGGACAGGGGTCTACGAGCAGTACTTC
CSALEGTGVYEQYF
>.|many|TRBJ1-5|TRBV7-8
TGTGCCAGCAGCCACTACAGGGCCTCGAGCAATCAGCCCCAGCATTTT
CASSHYRASSNQPQHF
>.|.|TRBJ2-7|TRBV9
TGTGCCAGCAGCGTTGGGGGGGCCCCCTACGAGCAGTACTTC
CASSVGGAPYEQYF
>.|few|TRBJ2-3|TRBV6-2/TRBV6-3
TGTGCCAGCAGTTCGAGGCGAGAAACAGATACGCAGTATTTT
CASSSRRETDTQYF
>.|.|TRBJ2-7|TRBV3-1
TGTGCCAGCAGCCAGTGGGACCAGAACTCCGAGCAGTACTTC
CASSQWDQNSEQYF
>.|many|TRBJ2-3|TRBV18
TGTGCCAGCTCACCAACAAATTGGGGAAGGGCCCGGGCAGATACGCAGTATTTT
CASSPTNWGRARADTQYF
>TRBD1|.|TRBJ1-6|TRBV28
TGTGCCAGCAGTTACAGGGGGAATTCACCCCTCCACTTT
CASSYRGNSPLHF
>.|few|TRBJ2-5|TRBV6-1
TGTGCCAGCAGTGCACAAAAACAAGAGACCCAGTACTTC
CASSAQKQETQYF
>TRBD2|many|TRBJ2-7|TRBV18
TGTGCCAGCTCACCACCGTCTAGCGGGACGTACGAGCAGTACTTC
CASSPPSSGTYEQYF
>.|.|TRBJ2-1|TRBV7-9
TGTGCCAGCAGCTTAGTCGTGGGAGTGGGGCCTAGCTCCTACAATGAGCAGTTCTTC
CASSLVVGVGPSSYNEQFF
>.|few|TRBJ2-7|TRBV7-2
TGTGCCAGCAGCGCTGTGAGAGGGTACGAGCAGTACTTC
CASSAVRGYEQYF
>.|.|TRBJ1-1|TRBV6-5
TGTGCCAGCAGTGCCTCTCCGGGACGGACAATCCAGAACACTGAAGCTTTCTTT
CASSASPGRTIQNTEAFF
>.|.|TRBJ1-1|TRBV11-2
TGTGCCAGCAGCTTTTTCATGAACACTGAAGCTTTCTTT
CASSFFMNTEAFF
>TRBD1|many|TRBJ2-2|TRBV9
TGTGCCAGCAGCGTGGAGACAGGGGGCGTCGGGGAGCTGTTTTTT
CASSVETGGVGELFF
>TRBD1|.|TRBJ2-1|TRBV9
TGTGCCAGCAGCGAGACAGGGGCCGAGCATCGGCAGCAGTTCTTC
CASSETGAEHRQQFF
>.|few|TRBJ1-2|TRBV5-5
TGTGCCAGCAGCCCCCCCTTGGGGGAGGGCTGCACCTTC
CASSPPLGEGCTF
>.|many|TRBJ2-7|TRBV7-8
TGTGCCAGCAGCCGCAGCGAGGGCCACTCCTACGAGCAGTACTTC
CASSRSEGHSYEQYF
>.|few|TRBJ2-7|TRBV18
TGTGCCAGCTCACCGCAAACAGGGTCCCACGAGCAGTACTTC
CASSPQTGSHEQYF
>.|.|TRBJ2-2|TRBV20-1
TGCAGTGCTAGAGTGAGGGTCACCGGGGAGCTGTTTTTT
CSARVRVTGELFF
>.|many|TRBJ2-7|TRBV28
TGTGCCAGCAGCCAGGGCGGCTACGAGCAGTACTTC
CASSQGGYEQYF
>TRBD1|many|TRBJ1-3|TRBV5-5
TGTGCCAGCAGCTGGGGACAGACCAGCTCTGGAAACACCATATATTTT
CASSWGQTSSGNTIYF
>TRBD1|few|TRBJ1-5|TRBV6-6
TGTGCCAGCAGGACAGGGTTCGGTCAGCCCCAGCATTTT
CASRTGFGQPQHF
>.|many|TRBJ1-1|TRBV15
TGTGCCACCAGCAGATTCCAGGGCCGGGCTGAAGCTTTCTTT
CATSRFQGRAEAFF
>.|few|TRBJ2-6|TRBV10-3
TGTGCCATCAGCGCAGGGGAAACTGGGGCCAACGTCCTGACTTTC
CAISAGETGANVLTF
>TRBD2|few|TRBJ2-1|TRBV6-2/TRBV6-3
TGTGCCAGCAGCGTTAGCGGGAGGGCTAATGAGCAGTTCTTC
CASSVSGRANEQFF
>TRBD2|many|TRBJ2-1|TRBV9
TGTGCCAGCGGACTAGCGGGATCCTACAATGAGCAGTTCTTC
CASGLAGSYNEQFF
>.|.|TRBJ2-7|TRBV4-2
TGTGCCAGCAGCCAATGGACAACTTCCTACGAGCAGTACTTC
CASSQWTTSYEQYF
>.|many|TRBJ2-3|TRBV7-9
TGTGCCAGCAGCTTTCAGGCGAAGGACCGACTTGGGGATACGCAGTATTTT
CASSFQAKDRLGDTQYF
>.|.|TRBJ1-2|TRBV29-1
TGCAGCGCAGGAACTAACTATGGCTACACCTTC
CSAGTNYGYTF
>TRBD2|many|TRBJ2-5|TRBV7-6
TGTGCCAGCAGCCCCTCCCCGACTAGCGCGGTAGAGACCCAGTACTTC
CASSPSPTSAVETQYF
>TRBD1|many|TRBJ1-1|TRBV7-6
TGTGCCAGCAGCCTACTTATGGACAGGGAAGGAACTGAAGCTTTCTTT
CASSLLMDREGTEAFF
>.|.|TRBJ1-2|TRBV11-2
TGTGCCAGCAGCTCAATGGGGCAGTCCTATGGCTACACCTTC
CASSSMGQSYGYTF
>.|.|TRBJ2-7|TRBV28
TGTGCCAGCAGCCCCACAGGGAACTCCTACGAGCAGTACTTC
CASSPTGNSYEQYF
>.|many|TRBJ2-2|TRBV29-1
TGCAGCGTTCTCTCCACCGGGGAGCTGTTTTTT
CSVLSTGELFF
>.|.|TRBJ2-1|TRBV29-1
TGCAGCGTTGGAGAGGGACATGAGCAGTTCTTC
CSVGEGHEQFF
>TRBD1|many|TRBJ1-5|TRBV5-8
TGTGCCAGCAGCTCGACCGGGACAGCAAATCAGCCCCAGCATTTT
CASSSTGTANQPQHF
>.|few|TRBJ1-1|TRBV21-1
TGTGCCAGCAGCAAAGAAACCCAGGGTGAAGCTTTCTTT
CASSKETQGEAFF
>.|many|TRBJ2-3|TRBV7-9
TGTGCCAGCAGCTTCTTGACAGATACGCAGTATTTT
CASSFLTDTQYF
>.|few|TRBJ2-6|TRBV28
TGTGCCAGTAACGCAGCTGGGGCCAACGTCCTGACTTTC
CASNAAGANVLTF
>TRBD1|many|TRBJ2-7|TRBV6-2/TRBV6-3
TGTGCCCACGGACAGGGAGCCTACGAGCAGTACTTC
CAHGQGAYEQYF
>TRBD2|.|TRBJ2-1|TRBV18
TGTGCCAGCTCACCAACGGGACTACCCCACAATGAGCAGTTCTTC
CASSPTGLPHNEQFF
>.|many|TRBJ1-6|TRBV20-1
TGCAGTGCTAGAGAACCTCCAGGGTGGGGTAGTTCACCCCTCCACTTT
CSAREPPGWGSSPLHF
>.|many|TRBJ2-1|TRBV28
TGTGCCAGCGGGACTGTCACATACAATGAGCAGTTCTTC
CASGTVTYNEQFF
>.|many|TRBJ2-2|TRBV7-9
TGTGCCAGCAGCTTACTTCAGACGAACACCGGGGAGCTGTTTTTT
CASSLLQTNTGELFF
>.|many|TRBJ2-1|TRBV7-3
TGTGCCAGCAGACCTTCCGGGAGCAGCTCCTACAATGAGCAGTTCTTC
CASRPSGSSSYNEQFF
>.|many|TRBJ2-3|TRBV2
TGTGCCAGCAGTTCTGTACGTGCGGCAGATACGCAGTATTTT
CASSSVRAADTQYF
>.|few|TRBJ2-7|TRBV5-1
TGCGCCAGCAGCACCAACGGGAGAAACTACGAGCAGTACTTC
CASSTNGRNYEQYF
>.|many|TRBJ2-1|TRBV2
TGTGCCAGCAGTGAAAGGGGGGCGAGCTCCTACAATGAGCAGTTCTTC
CASSERGASSYNEQFF
>.|once|TRBJ1-5|TRBV28
TGTGCCAGCAGTTTGCAGGGCTCCCAGCATTTT
CASSLQGSQHF
>.|.|TRBJ1-5|TRBV5-4
TGTGCCAGCAGCTTGGAGGGGACGAAGCCCCAGCATTTT
CASSLEGTKPQHF